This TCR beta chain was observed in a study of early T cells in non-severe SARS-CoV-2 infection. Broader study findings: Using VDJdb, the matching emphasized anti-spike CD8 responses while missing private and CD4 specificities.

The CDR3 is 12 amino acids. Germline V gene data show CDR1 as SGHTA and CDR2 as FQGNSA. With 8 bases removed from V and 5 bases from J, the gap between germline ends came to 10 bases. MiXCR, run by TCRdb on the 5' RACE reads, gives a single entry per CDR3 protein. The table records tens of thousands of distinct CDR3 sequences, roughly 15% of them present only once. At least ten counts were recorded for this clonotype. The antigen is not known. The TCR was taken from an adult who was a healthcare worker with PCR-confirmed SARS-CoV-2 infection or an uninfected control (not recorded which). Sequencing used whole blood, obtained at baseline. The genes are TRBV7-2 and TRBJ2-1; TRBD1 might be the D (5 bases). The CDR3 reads CASAGADNEQFF. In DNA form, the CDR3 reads TGTGCCAGCGCTGGGGCAGACAATGAGCAGTTCTTC. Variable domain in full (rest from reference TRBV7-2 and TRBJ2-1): GAGVSQSPSNKVTEKGKDVELRCDPISGHTALYWYRQSLGQGLEFLIYFQGNSAPDKSGLPSDRFSAERTGGSVSTLTIQRTQQEDSAVYLCASAGADNEQFFGPGTRLTVL.